One sample yielded the 24 T cell receptor beta chains listed below, sequenced in a study of neurological immune-mediated disorders. Each CDR3 protein is one row after TCRdb ran MiXCR on the 5' RACE reads. The profile covers approximately 48,000 distinct CDR3 sequences, with 2.5% to 3.5% appearing a single time and about 14% taken by the ten largest. Sample: PBMCs. Receptors were obtained from a woman between 50 and 59 years old with multiple sclerosis.

The sample holds many counts of this clonotype. This sequence joins TRBV12-3 or TRBV12-4 and TRBJ2-1; D remains unclear. Trimming pared 2 bases from V and 8 bases from J, leaving 19 bases between. The CDR3 runs 16 residues. The CDR3 sequence is CASSLFARSGLDEQFF. Written as DNA, the CDR3 is TGTGCCAGCAGTTTATTCGCCCGTTCTGGTTTGGATGAGCAGTTCTTC.

In this sample, this clonotype turned up many times. The chain combines TRBV11-2 with TRBJ2-1, with TRBD2 as a possible D gene (6 bases). With 4 bases removed from V and 4 bases from J, the gap between germline ends came to 17 bases. Germline CDR1 SGHAT, CDR2 FQNNGV. The CDR3 is made up of 16 amino acids. The chain's CDR3 is CASSSLSSGVYNEQFF. For the CDR3, the DNA is TGTGCCAGCAGCTCCCTGAGTAGCGGCGTTTACAATGAGCAGTTCTTC. The variable domain in full, with the rest retrieved from reference TRBV11-2 and TRBJ2-1, is EAGVAQSPRYKIIEKRQSVAFWCNPISGHATLYWYQQILGQGPKLLIQFQNNGVVDDSQLPKDRFSAERLKGVDSTLKIQPAKLEDSAVYLCASSSLSSGVYNEQFFGPGTRLTVL.

Regarding this clonotype: The CDR3 end shows no conserved phenylalanine or tryptophan, and so a read error is likely. The V call is TRBV14, the J call TRBJ2-4; D is uncertain. V lost 2 bases and J lost 8, with 4 bases in between. The length of the CDR3 is 11 residues. The germline CDR1 and CDR2 sequences are SGHDN and FVKESK. The CDR3 nucleotides are TGTGCCAGCAGCCAACTTGACATTCAGTACAAC. Translating it yields CASSQLDIQYN.

This clonotype was recorded many times. This chain uses TRBV5-6 with TRBJ2-1; weak D call: TRBD1 (7 bases). The length of the CDR3 is 19 residues. V lost 4 bases to trimming and J lost 4 bases, with 27 bases between them. The germline CDR1 and CDR2 sequences are SGHDT and YYEEEE. For the CDR3, the DNA is TGTGCCAGCAGCGGAGGACTGGGACGGCGGGACAGAAGATACAATGAGCAGTTCTTC. Protein: CASSGGLGRRDRRYNEQFF.

This clonotype was seen repeatedly, ten times or more. The chain has TRBV27 and TRBJ2-2; D gene unclear. Germline loops: CDR1 MNHEY, CDR2 SMNVEV (reference sequence). The CDR3 is 12 amino acids. Trimming left V 5 bases short and J 2 bases short, with 3 bases between. The CDR3 DNA is TGTGCCAGCAGTATAAACACCGGGGAGCTGTTTTTT. It translates to CASSINTGELFF.

This chain links TRBV7-6 with TRBJ2-3; TRBD2 agrees at 10 bases. In germline, CDR1 is SGHVS, CDR2 FNYEAQ. Trimming cost V 5 bases and J 7 bases; bases outside gene matches: 12. The CDR3 is made up of 16 amino acids. CDR3 DNA: TGTGCCAGCAGCGCCCGGGGAGCGGGAGGGTGGAATACGCAGTATTTT. Translated: CASSARGAGGWNTQYF.

In its sample, this clonotype was seen many times. The chain is built from TRBV9 and TRBJ1-1; D unclear. V dropped 2 bases and J dropped 1 base, with 9 bases sitting between them. The germline CDR1 and CDR2 sequences are SGDLS and YYNGEE. The CDR3 sequence is 14 residues long. The CDR3 protein is CASSVMSANTEAFF. The CDR3 bases are TGTGCCAGCAGCGTTATGAGTGCGAACACTGAAGCTTTCTTT.

In its sample, this clonotype was seen many times. This CDR3 reads CATSEQTNYGYTF. In nucleotides, the CDR3 is TGTGCCACTTCTGAGCAGACTAACTATGGCTACACCTTC. The rearrangement joins TRBV25-1 to TRBJ1-2; D is uncertain. Germline V gene data show CDR1 as MGHDK and CDR2 as SYGVNS. This CDR3 has 13 amino acids. V was shortened by 10 bases and J by 0 bases, with 12 bases between the two germline ends.

This clonotype has at least ten counts. V usage is TRBV18 and J usage is TRBJ2-7, with 7 nucleotides matching TRBD1. J lost 2 bases, V lost 3 bases, and 10 bases had no gene match. CDR1 is KGHSH and CDR2 is LQKENI in the germline V gene. The CDR3 runs to 16 residues. This CDR3 is CASSPSARGRAYEQYV. CDR3 DNA: TGTGCCAGCTCACCGTCGGCGAGGGGGCGAGCCTACGAGCAGTACGTC.

This clonotype was recorded many times. The chain joins TRBV3-1 to TRBJ1-3, with TRBD1 matching over 7 bases. V gave up 7 bases and J gave up 4 bases; unmatched junction bases: 10. CDR3 size: 15 residues. Germline CDR1 and CDR2: LGHDT and YNNKEL (reference sequence). CDR3 in DNA: TGTGCCAGCAACGACCCGGGACAGTTCGGAAACACCATATATTTT. Its translation: CASNDPGQFGNTIYF. Together with reference TRBV3-1 and TRBJ1-3, the CDR3 gives the full variable domain: DTAVSQTPKYLVTQMGNDKSIKCEQNLGHDTMYWYKQDSKKFLKIMFSYNNKELIINETVPNRFSPKSPDKAHLNLHINSLELGDSAVYFCASNDPGQFGNTIYFGEGSWLTVV.

This clonotype was counted at least ten times. The chain uses TRBV6-1 and TRBJ1-6; D ambiguous. Germline CDR1 is MNHNS and CDR2 is SASEGT. CDR3 length: 15 amino acids. Trimming left V 6 bases short and J 4 bases short, with 13 bases between. DNA for the CDR3: TGTGCCAGCAGCACAAGTTGGGAATATAATTCACCCCTCCACTTT. Translated, it gives CASSTSWEYNSPLHF.

This clonotype was found many times. V and J are TRBV27 and TRBJ2-3; tentatively, D is TRBD1 (5 bases). CDR1 MNHEY and CDR2 SMNVEV come from the germline V gene (reference sequence). Trimming left V 4 bases short and J 2 bases short, with 19 bases between. There are 17 residues in the CDR3. The CDR3 coding sequence is TGTGCCAGCAGTTCCCCCAGCAGGGCTGGTTACACAGATACGCAGTATTTT. Its protein product is CASSSPSRAGYTDTQYF.

This clonotype was counted ten times or more. The genes are TRBV2 and TRBJ1-1, with 10 bases identical to TRBD1. CDR1 is SNHLY, CDR2 FYNNEI, per germline. This CDR3 contains 15 residues. V shed 7 bases and J 0 bases; nucleotides not matched to a gene: 5. The CDR3 protein is CASKLDRGVNTEAFF. For the CDR3, the DNA is TGTGCCAGCAAATTGGACAGGGGGGTGAACACTGAAGCTTTCTTT.

This clonotype was observed a few times. The DNA is left out, because the CDR3 cannot be placed on it with certainty; the CDR3 is given as TCRdb lists it. This chain links TRBV12-2 with TRBJ2-7; TRBD1, the table's D call, was not compared with the DNA. TRBV12-2 counts as a pseudogene. The length of the CDR3 is 16 amino acids, counting both ends. The CDR3 region is CASRLVGRGTIYEQYV.

This clonotype has a count of ten or more. This chain links TRBV7-6 with TRBJ2-1; 10 positions match TRBD2. The J segment lost 8 bases and the V segment lost 3 bases, leaving 7 bases of the junction unmatched. Germline CDR1 SGHVS, CDR2 FNYEAQ. The CDR3 sequence is 15 residues long. The CDR3: CASSFERGGSDEQFF. In DNA form, the CDR3 reads TGTGCCAGCAGCTTTGAGCGGGGGGGGAGCGATGAGCAGTTCTTC.

This clonotype was seen at least ten times. This chain uses TRBV5-1 with TRBJ2-3, with 8 bases matching TRBD2. The J segment lost 1 base and the V segment lost 7 bases, leaving 2 bases of the junction unmatched. Germline V lookup: CDR1 SGHRS, CDR2 YFSETQ. CDR3 length: 13 amino acids. CDR3 in amino acids: CASLSGGTDTQYF. CDR3 sequence (DNA): TGCGCCAGCCTTAGCGGGGGCACAGATACGCAGTATTTT. Full variable domain (remainder filled in from reference TRBV5-1 and TRBJ2-3): KAGVTQTPRYLIKTRGQQVTLSCSPISGHRSVSWYQQTPGQGLQFLFEYFSETQRNKGNFPGRFSGRQFSNSRSEMNVSTLELGDSALYLCASLSGGTDTQYFGPGTRLTVL.

This clonotype came up many times. The rearrangement joins TRBV20-1 to TRBJ2-7; the D is unclear. Germline assignment: CDR1 DFQATT and CDR2 SNEGSKA (reference sequence). The CDR3 has 14 amino acids. V lost 0 bases, J lost 9 bases, and 18 bases lay in between. The CDR3 coding sequence is TGCAGTGCTAGAGATGCCTCTTTCGACTTGGTGCAGTACTTC. Translated: CSARDASFDLVQYF.

This clonotype was seen repeatedly, ten times or more. The chain uses TRBV12-3 or TRBV12-4 and TRBJ2-5; TRBD1 agrees at 7 bases. The CDR3 consists of 14 residues. V lost 2 bases and J lost 3; bases outside the gene matches: 3. The CDR3 nucleotides are TGTGCCAGCAGTTTACAGGGGGAGAAAGAGACCCAGTACTTC. Translated: CASSLQGEKETQYF.

This clonotype was seen ten or more times. This rearrangement joins TRBV4-1 to TRBJ2-5, with a weak D call TRBD1 (6 bases). Germline assignment: CDR1 MGHRA and CDR2 YSYEKL. The V end lost 2 bases, the J end lost 2 bases, and 15 bases lay between the germline ends. The CDR3 is made up of 16 amino acids. This chain's CDR3 is CASSQNLGQIQETQYF. Written as DNA, the CDR3 is TGCGCCAGCAGCCAAAATCTTGGACAGATACAAGAGACCCAGTACTTC.

In this sample, this clonotype turned up many times. V gene TRBV7-2 combines with J gene TRBJ2-5, with D unresolved. This CDR3 has 14 residues. The germline gives CDR1 SGHTA, CDR2 FQGNSA. V dropped 1 base and J dropped 0 bases, with 6 bases sitting between them. The CDR3 region has the DNA TGTGCCAGCAGCTTAGGTAGTAACCAAGAGACCCAGTACTTC. The encoded protein is CASSLGSNQETQYF.

This clonotype was counted ten times or more. This rearrangement joins TRBV18 to TRBJ2-4; no reliable D call. The V gene's germline CDR1 is KGHSH and CDR2 LQKENI. Trimming removed 6 bases at V and 2 bases at J, with 17 bases between. CDR3 length equals 16 residues. The CDR3 sequence: CASSIFPILTKNIQYF. For the CDR3, the DNA is TGTGCCAGCTCGATTTTTCCCATTCTGACCAAAAACATTCAGTACTTC.

This clonotype was seen at least ten times. The V gene is TRBV24-1, the J gene TRBJ1-1; D may be TRBD1 (5 bases). This CDR3 has 15 residues. V gave up 3 bases and J gave up 0 bases, with 10 bases separating them. Germline assignment: CDR1 KGHDR and CDR2 SFDVKD. CDR3 residues: CATSDHEDMNTEAFF. CDR3 bases: TGTGCCACCAGTGATCACGAGGACATGAACACTGAAGCTTTCTTT.

This clonotype was seen at least ten times. The V and J genes are TRBV6-1 and TRBJ2-2; D is undetermined. The germline V gene has CDR1 MNHNS and CDR2 SASEGT. The CDR3 extends over 13 amino acids. Trimming took 5 bases from V and 2 from J, leaving 6 bases between them. For the CDR3, the DNA is TGTGCCAGCAGTCTTCTTAACACCGGGGAGCTGTTTTTT. Protein: CASSLLNTGELFF.

With regard to this clonotype: Since a much larger clone is just one base distant, this may be a read error. This chain uses TRBV20-1 with TRBJ1-5, with D unresolved. The CDR3 extends over 13 amino acids. Germline V CDR1 and CDR2: DFQATT, SNEGSKA (reference sequence). DNA for the CDR3: TGCAGTGATAGAGGTGAGGACCACCCGGCCCAGCATTTT. It encodes CSDRGEDHPAQHF.